The next 12 T cell receptor beta chains were all read from a single sample in a study of T cell responses to AZD1222 COVID-19 vaccine. Profiling relied on immunoSEQ multiplex PCR, and the TCRdb table lists in-frame clones only, not all of them. The profile shows roughly 72,000 clones, around 85% of them singletons. The sequenced sample was peripheral blood, obtained on day 0 of AZD1222 vaccination. The receptor set was obtained from an adult in good health.

V gene TRBV11-1 combines with J gene TRBJ1-1; a possible D gene is TRBD1 (5 bases). The CDR3 sequence is 15 residues long. From germline, CDR1 is SGHAT and CDR2 FQDESV (reference sequence). Trimming removed 6 bases from V and 5 bases from J, with 19 bases in between. The CDR3, as DNA: TGTGCCAGCAGTAATATCCTCAGGGAGGGGACTGAAGCTTTCTTT. It yields the protein CASSNILREGTEAFF.

This clone has only one observation. The V gene is TRBV29-1, the J gene TRBJ1-2; TRBD1 aligns across 9 bases. CDR3 length equals 16 residues. J gave up 4 bases and V 5 bases, and 14 bases lay outside the gene matches. Per germline, CDR1 SQVTM and CDR2 ANQGSEA. CDR3 sequence (DNA): TGCAGCGTTCAATCCGGGACAGGGAAGGGGACCTATGGCTACACCTTC. Amino acid sequence: CSVQSGTGKGTYGYTF.

The J gene is TRBJ2-5, the V gene TRBV6-2 or TRBV6-3; 8 nucleotides line up with TRBD2. Looked up from germline, CDR1 is MNHEY and CDR2 is SVGEGT. V shed 2 bases, J shed 4 bases, and the junction held 6 bases outside the gene matches. CDR3 length equals 15 residues. CDR3 in DNA: TGTGCCAGCAGTTACGGTGCGGGGGGTGCAGAGACCCAGTACTTC. Amino acids: CASSYGAGGAETQYF.

The CDR3 region is CASSSGTYEQYF. CDR3 nucleotides: TGTGCCAGCAGCTCCGGAACCTACGAGCAGTACTTC. V gene TRBV7-9 combines with J gene TRBJ2-7; D gene ambiguous. The CDR3 is 12 amino acids. Germline values: CDR1 SEHNR, CDR2 FQNEAQ (reference sequence). Trimming removed 4 bases at V and 2 bases at J, with 6 bases between.

The chain has TRBV29-1 and TRBJ2-1, with 7 nucleotides matching TRBD2. Trimming at V came to 5 bases and at J to 9 bases, leaving 10 bases not matched to a gene. Germline V lookup: CDR1 SQVTM, CDR2 ANQGSEA. CDR3 length equals 13 residues. CDR3 nucleotide sequence: TGCAGCGTTAGTGGGAGGGCGTCTGGTGAGCAGTTCTTC. It translates to CSVSGRASGEQFF.

The chain couples TRBV12-3 or TRBV12-4 to TRBJ2-1; 7 positions match TRBD1. The junction had 7 bases not matched to a gene; V was cut back by 6 bases and J by 8 bases. CDR3 size: 13 residues. CDR3 DNA: TGTGCCAGCAGCCAACAGGGGTTCTATGAGCAGTTCTTC. This encodes CASSQQGFYEQFF.

This chain joins TRBV7-2 and TRBJ1-5; TRBD1 is a possible D gene (5 bases). This CDR3 contains 15 residues. Trimming pared 4 bases from V and 2 bases from J, leaving 12 bases between. The germline CDR1 and CDR2 sequences are SGHTA and FQGNSA. CDR3 sequence (DNA): TGTGCCAGCAGCTCAGGACATCTCGGCAATCAGCCCCAGCATTTT. This sequence encodes CASSSGHLGNQPQHF.

V is TRBV19 and J is TRBJ2-1; perhaps TRBD1 as D (6 bases). V lost 4 bases and J lost 0, with 10 bases in between. The germline CDR1 and CDR2 sequences are LNHDA and SQIVND (reference sequence). This CDR3 contains 15 residues. The CDR3 bases are TGTGCCAGTAGTAATCAGGGGAGCTCCTACAATGAGCAGTTCTTC. Translated: CASSNQGSSYNEQFF. The full variable domain, in which reference TRBV19 and TRBJ2-1 provide the parts outside the CDR3, is DGGITQSPKYLFRKEGQNVTLSCEQNLNHDAMYWYRQDPGQGLRLIYYSQIVNDFQKGDIAEGYSVSREKKESFPLTVTSAQKNPTAFYLCASSNQGSSYNEQFFGPGTRLTVL.

The chain employs TRBV19 and TRBJ2-5; 9 bases are a match to TRBD1. Germline V lookup: CDR1 LNHDA, CDR2 SQIVND (reference sequence). The junction had 9 bases not matched to a gene; V was cut back by 6 bases and J by 4 bases. The CDR3 extends over 15 amino acids. The CDR3 DNA is TGTGCCAGTAGCCCTCCGAGACAGGGGGGAGAGACCCAGTACTTC. This codes for CASSPPRQGGETQYF.

V and J are TRBV3-1 (or the pseudogene TRBV3-2) and TRBJ1-2; D is ambiguous. V lost 1 base and J lost 3, with 6 bases in between. The germline gives CDR1 LGHDT, CDR2 YNNKEL (reference sequence). This CDR3 spans 13 amino acids. CDR3 DNA sequence: TGTGCCAGCAGCCAAGTCGGTGACTATGGCTACACCTTC. Translating gives CASSQVGDYGYTF.

The rearrangement links TRBV5-1 to TRBJ2-7; D is possibly TRBD1 (6 bases). CDR3 length: 15 residues. V was pared by 0 bases and J by 4 bases, with 14 bases between. Germline assignment: CDR1 SGHRS and CDR2 YFSETQ. The CDR3 loop is CASSLETGWNYEQYF. In DNA form, the CDR3 reads TGCGCCAGCAGCTTGGAAACAGGGTGGAATTACGAGCAGTACTTC. Filled out from reference TRBV5-1 and TRBJ2-7, the complete variable domain reads KAGVTQTPRYLIKTRGQQVTLSCSPISGHRSVSWYQQTPGQGLQFLFEYFSETQRNKGNFPGRFSGRQFSNSRSEMNVSTLELGDSALYLCASSLETGWNYEQYFGPGTRLTVT.

The chain joins TRBV6-6 to TRBJ1-2; a possible D gene is TRBD1 (6 bases). The CDR3 has 15 amino acids. V was shortened by 6 bases and J by 1 base, with 15 bases between the two germline ends. Germline CDR1 and CDR2: MNHNY and SVGAGI (reference sequence). CDR3 residues: CASSPPTGFNYGYTF. In DNA, the CDR3 is TGTGCCAGCAGCCCCCCGACAGGATTTAACTATGGCTACACCTTC.